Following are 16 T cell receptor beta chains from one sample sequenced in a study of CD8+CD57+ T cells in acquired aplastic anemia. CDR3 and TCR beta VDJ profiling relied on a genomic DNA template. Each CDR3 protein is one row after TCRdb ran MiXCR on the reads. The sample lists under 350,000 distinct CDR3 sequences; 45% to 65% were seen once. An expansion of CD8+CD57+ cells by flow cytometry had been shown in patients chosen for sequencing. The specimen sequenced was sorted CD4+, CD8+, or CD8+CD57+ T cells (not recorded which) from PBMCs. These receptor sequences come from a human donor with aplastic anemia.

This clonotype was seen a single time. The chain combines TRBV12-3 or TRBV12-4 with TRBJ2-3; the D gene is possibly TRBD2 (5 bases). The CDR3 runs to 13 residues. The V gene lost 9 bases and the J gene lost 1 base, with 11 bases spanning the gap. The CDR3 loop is CASRGMGTDTQYF. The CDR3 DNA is TGTGCCAGTCGAGGGATGGGCACAGATACGCAGTATTTT.

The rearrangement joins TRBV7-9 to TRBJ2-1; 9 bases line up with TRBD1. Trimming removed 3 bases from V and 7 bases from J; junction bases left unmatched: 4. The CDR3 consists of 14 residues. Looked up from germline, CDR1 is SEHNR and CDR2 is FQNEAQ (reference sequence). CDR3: CASSLGTGHNEQFF. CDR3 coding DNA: TGTGCCAGCAGCTTGGGGACAGGGCATAATGAGCAGTTCTTC.

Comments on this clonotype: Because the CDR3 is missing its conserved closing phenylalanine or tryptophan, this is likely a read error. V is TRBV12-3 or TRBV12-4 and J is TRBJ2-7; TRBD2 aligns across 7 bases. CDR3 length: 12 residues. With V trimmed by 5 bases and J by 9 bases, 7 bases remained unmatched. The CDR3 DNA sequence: TGTGCCAGCAGTGCTACGGGGGAGGGGCAGTACCTT. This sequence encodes CASSATGEGQYL.

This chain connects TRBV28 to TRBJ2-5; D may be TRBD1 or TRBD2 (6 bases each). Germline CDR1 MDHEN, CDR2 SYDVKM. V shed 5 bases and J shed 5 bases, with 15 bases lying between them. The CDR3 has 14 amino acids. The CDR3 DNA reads TGTGCCAGCAGTCATGACGGAGGGGGGGAGACCCAGTACTTC. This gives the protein CASSHDGGGETQYF. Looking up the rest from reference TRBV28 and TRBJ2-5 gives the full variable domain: DVKVTQSSRYLVKRTGEKVFLECVQDMDHENMFWYRQDPGLGLRLIYFSYDVKMKEKGDIPEGYSVSREKKERFSLILESASTNQTSMYLCASSHDGGGETQYFGPGTRLLVL.

Here the CDR3 DNA reads TGTGCCAGCAGCCAAGAGGTCGGGGGCGAGCAGTACTTC. It is translated as CASSQEVGGEQYF. The gene calls are TRBV7-9 and TRBJ2-7; possible D gene TRBD2, 6 bases. Germline-derived CDR1 and CDR2 are SEHNR and FQNEAQ (reference sequence). CDR3 length: 13 amino acids. V was clipped by 5 bases and J by 6 bases, with 14 bases between them. The full variable domain, its missing parts supplied by reference TRBV7-9 and TRBJ2-7, is DTGVSQNPRHKITKRGQNVTFRCDPISEHNRLYWYRQTLGQGPEFLTYFQNEAQLEKSRLLSDRFSAERPKGSFSTLEIQRTEQGDSAMYLCASSQEVGGEQYFGPGTRLTVT.

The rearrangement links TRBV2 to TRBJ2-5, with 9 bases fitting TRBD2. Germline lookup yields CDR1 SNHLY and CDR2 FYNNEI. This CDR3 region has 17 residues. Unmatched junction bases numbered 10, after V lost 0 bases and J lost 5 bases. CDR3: CASSEARRGGARETQYF. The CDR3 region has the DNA TGTGCCAGCAGTGAAGCGCGTCGCGGGGGGGCCCGCGAGACCCAGTACTTC.

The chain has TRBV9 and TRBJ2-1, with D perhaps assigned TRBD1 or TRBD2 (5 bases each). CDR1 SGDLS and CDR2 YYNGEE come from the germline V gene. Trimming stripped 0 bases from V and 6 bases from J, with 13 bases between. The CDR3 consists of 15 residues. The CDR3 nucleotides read TGTGCCAGCAGCGTAGGGGGGAGTAGGGTCAATGAGCAGTTCTTC. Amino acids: CASSVGGSRVNEQFF.

Here the CDR3 DNA reads TGTGCCACCAGTGATTCGGGGACAGAGAGCACAGATACGCAGTATTTT. This translates into CATSDSGTESTDTQYF. V and J are TRBV24-1 and TRBJ2-3; 7 positions agree with TRBD1. CDR3 length equals 16 residues. Trimming at V came to 2 bases and at J to 0 bases, leaving 4 bases not matched to a gene. Germline lookup yields CDR1 KGHDR and CDR2 SFDVKD.

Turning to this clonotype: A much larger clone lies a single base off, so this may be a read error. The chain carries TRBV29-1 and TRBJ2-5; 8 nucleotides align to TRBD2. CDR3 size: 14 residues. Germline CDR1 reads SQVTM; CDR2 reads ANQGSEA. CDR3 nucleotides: TGCGGCGTTGGTCATCGGGGGGGGAGCGAGACCCAGTACTTC. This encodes CGVGHRGGSETQYF. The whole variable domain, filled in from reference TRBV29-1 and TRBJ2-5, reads SAVISQKPSRDICQRGTSLTIQCQVDSQVTMMFWYRQQPGQSLTLIATANQGSEATYESGFVIDKFPISRPNLTFSTLTVSNMSPEDSSIYLCGVGHRGGSETQYFGPGTRLLVL.

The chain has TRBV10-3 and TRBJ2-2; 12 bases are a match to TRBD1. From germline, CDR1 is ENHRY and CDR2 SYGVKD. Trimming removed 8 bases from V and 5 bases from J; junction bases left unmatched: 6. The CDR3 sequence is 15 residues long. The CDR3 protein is CAIRQGQGATGELFF. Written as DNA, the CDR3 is TGTGCCATCCGACAGGGACAGGGGGCGACCGGGGAGCTGTTTTTT.

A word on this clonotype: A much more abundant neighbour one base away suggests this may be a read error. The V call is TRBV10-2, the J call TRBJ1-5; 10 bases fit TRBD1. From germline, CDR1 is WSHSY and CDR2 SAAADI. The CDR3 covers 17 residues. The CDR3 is CASKGDRGFPSNQPQHF. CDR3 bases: TGTGCCAGCAAAGGGGACAGGGGCTTTCCTAGCAATCAGCCCCAGCATTTT.

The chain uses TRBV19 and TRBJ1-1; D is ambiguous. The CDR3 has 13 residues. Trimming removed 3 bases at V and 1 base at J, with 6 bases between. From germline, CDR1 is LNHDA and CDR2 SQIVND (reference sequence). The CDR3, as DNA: TGTGCCAGTAGTATGCTGGGGAACACTGAAGCTTTCTTT. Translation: CASSMLGNTEAFF.

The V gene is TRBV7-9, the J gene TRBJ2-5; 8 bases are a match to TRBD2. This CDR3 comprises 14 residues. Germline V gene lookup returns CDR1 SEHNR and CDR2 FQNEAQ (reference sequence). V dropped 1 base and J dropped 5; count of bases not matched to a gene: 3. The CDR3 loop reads CASSLVVAGETQYF. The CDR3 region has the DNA TGTGCCAGCAGCTTAGTAGTAGCGGGGGAGACCCAGTACTTC.

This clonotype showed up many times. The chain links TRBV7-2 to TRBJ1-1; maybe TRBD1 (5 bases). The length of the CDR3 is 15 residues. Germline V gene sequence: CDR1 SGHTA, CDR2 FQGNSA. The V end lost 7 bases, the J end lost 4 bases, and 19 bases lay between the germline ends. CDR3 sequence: CASTLFGGAGTEAFF. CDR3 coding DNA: TGTGCCAGCACCCTATTCGGAGGGGCAGGCACTGAAGCTTTCTTT.

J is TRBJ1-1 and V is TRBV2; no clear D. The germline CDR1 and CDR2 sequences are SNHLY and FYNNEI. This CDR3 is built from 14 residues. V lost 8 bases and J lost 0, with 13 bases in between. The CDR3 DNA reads TGTGCCAGCGGCTTGAGAGATATGAACACTGAAGCTTTCTTT. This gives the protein CASGLRDMNTEAFF.

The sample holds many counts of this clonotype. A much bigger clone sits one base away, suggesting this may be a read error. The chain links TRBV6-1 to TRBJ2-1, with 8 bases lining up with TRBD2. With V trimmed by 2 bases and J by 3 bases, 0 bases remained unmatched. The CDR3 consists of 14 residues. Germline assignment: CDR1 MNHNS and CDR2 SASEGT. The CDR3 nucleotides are TGTGCCAGCAGTGAACTAGCGGGCTACAATGAGCAGTTCTTC. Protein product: CASSELAGYNEQFF.